Listed here are 11 T cell receptor beta chains from one sample, sequenced in a study of blood T cells in healthy people across ages. A second PCR, run for roughly 7 to 11 cycles, used a sample-barcoded 5' primer plus a J-beta primer mix. TCRdb re-called the 5' RACE reads with MiXCR, one entry per CDR3 protein. The sample lists roughly 1,500,000 distinct CDR3 sequences; roughly 32% were seen once. The sequencing sample was made of blood. The receptors stem from a woman aged 25-40 years in good health.

This clonotype was observed a few times. The chain has TRBV12-3 or TRBV12-4 and TRBJ2-1, with 10 positions matching TRBD2. V shed 7 bases and J 0 bases; nucleotides not matched to a gene: 9. The CDR3 consists of 17 residues. The CDR3 DNA follows: TGTGCCAGCACCGCGGGACTAGCGCCGAGCTCCTACAATGAGCAGTTCTTC. As protein: CASTAGLAPSSYNEQFF.

The chain has TRBV18 and TRBJ1-2; D might be TRBD1 (6 bases). The CDR3 runs 16 residues. Trimming cost V 6 bases and J 4 bases, with 21 bases left between them. The germline V gene has CDR1 KGHSH and CDR2 LQKENI. This chain's CDR3 is CASSTVPLTGPYGYTF. CDR3 DNA: TGTGCCAGCTCGACCGTCCCCCTAACAGGGCCCTATGGCTACACCTTC.

This clonotype was seen a single time. The chain employs TRBV5-1 and TRBJ2-7; either TRBD1 or TRBD2 may fit D (5 bases each). Trimming removed 4 bases at V and 0 bases at J, with 14 bases between. This CDR3 has 15 residues. In germline, CDR1 is SGHRS, CDR2 YFSETQ. CDR3 in DNA: TGCGCCAGCAGCGGGACCGCTTCTAGCTCCTACGAGCAGTACTTC. It codes for CASSGTASSSYEQYF.

A few counts support this clonotype. The V gene is TRBV20-1, the J gene TRBJ2-7, with D tentatively TRBD2 (7 bases). The CDR3 has 18 amino acids. CDR1 and CDR2 from the germline V gene are DFQATT and SNEGSKA (reference sequence). V lost 3 bases and J lost 0, with 24 bases in between. In DNA form, the CDR3 reads TGCAGTGCTAGCAGATTAGGGGGAGGGTACAAGAGCTCCTACGAGCAGTACTTC. It specifies CSASRLGGGYKSSYEQYF.

This clonotype was detected many times. The chain links TRBV20-1 to TRBJ2-5; 9 bases are shared with TRBD2. V trimming: 2 bases; J trimming: 2 bases; junction bases outside the gene matches: 6. CDR3 size: 15 residues. CDR1 and CDR2 from the germline V gene are DFQATT and SNEGSKA (reference sequence). The chain's CDR3 is CSARSLAGTQETQYF. The DNA of the CDR3 is TGCAGTGCTAGATCACTAGCGGGTACACAAGAGACCCAGTACTTC.

The rearrangement uses TRBV7-2 and TRBJ2-1; 10 positions match TRBD2. V shed 2 bases and J 0 bases; nucleotides not matched to a gene: 10. This CDR3 comprises 19 residues. Germline CDR1 is SGHTA and CDR2 is FQGNSA. The CDR3 region is CASSLWSSGGPSSYNEQFF. CDR3 nucleotide sequence: TGTGCCAGCAGCTTATGGTCTAGCGGGGGTCCAAGCTCCTACAATGAGCAGTTCTTC.

This clonotype was observed once. V gene TRBV10-2 combines with J gene TRBJ1-1, with TRBD1 matching 8 bases. This CDR3 contains 13 residues. With 5 bases clipped from V and 10 bases from J, the junction kept 9 bases outside the gene matches. CDR1 is WSHSY, CDR2 SAAADI, per germline. CDR3 bases: TGCGCCAGCAGTAACGGACAGGGCGAGTCAGCTTTCTTT. Translation: CASSNGQGESAFF.

This clonotype was observed a handful of times. This chain joins TRBV2 and TRBJ2-3, with D perhaps matching TRBD1 (6 bases). The germline V and J ends were trimmed by 6 bases and 5 bases, with 15 bases remaining between them. Looked up from germline, CDR1 is SNHLY and CDR2 is FYNNEI. The length of the CDR3 is 14 residues. CDR3 region: CASSQYPGVDTQYF. The CDR3 DNA sequence: TGTGCCAGCAGCCAATATCCAGGGGTAGATACGCAGTATTTT.

This clonotype came up a few times. The chain recombines TRBV2 with TRBJ2-3, with D uncertain. The CDR3 spans 14 residues. Trimming took 4 bases from V and 1 from J, leaving 9 bases between them. Germline CDR1 SNHLY, CDR2 FYNNEI. The CDR3 DNA reads TGTGCCAGCAGTGCGGCAAAGGGCACAGATACGCAGTATTTT. This codes for CASSAAKGTDTQYF.

This clonotype was counted a few times. This rearrangement joins TRBV15 to TRBJ2-4; 8 bases line up with TRBD2. In germline, CDR1 is LNHNV, CDR2 YYDKDF (reference sequence). The CDR3 runs 17 residues. Unmatched junction bases numbered 7, after V lost 3 bases and J lost 0 bases. In nucleotides, the CDR3 is TGTGCCACCAGCAGGGATACTAGCGGAGTAGCCAAAAACATTCAGTACTTC. It codes for CATSRDTSGVAKNIQYF.

This clonotype was found a few times. V usage is TRBV29-1 and J usage is TRBJ2-7; D might be TRBD1 (6 bases). Trimming removed 6 bases from V and 0 bases from J, with 15 bases in between. Germline CDR1 SQVTM, CDR2 ANQGSEA. The CDR3 has 14 amino acids. The CDR3 DNA follows: TGCAGCGTCCTAGAACAGGGAGCCTCCTACGAGCAGTACTTC. Its protein is CSVLEQGASYEQYF.